One sample yielded the 21 T cell receptor beta chains listed below, sequenced in a study of response to subunit inactivated influenza vaccine. MiXCR was run by TCRdb on the RT-PCR reads, yielding one entry per CDR3 protein. Of about 160,000 distinct CDR3 sequences in the sample, approximately 11% are singletons; the top ten hold roughly 12%. The sequencing here drew on non-naive T cells sorted from PBMCs, taken roughly 6 weeks after vaccination. The receptors stem from a man in his fifties or sixties who received an inactivated influenza vaccine.

This clonotype appeared many times. This chain uses TRBV5-1 with TRBJ2-7; the D is unclear. Deletions cut 0 bases from V and 0 bases from J, with 10 bases between. The CDR3 spans 15 residues. Germline-derived CDR1 and CDR2 are SGHRS and YFSETQ. The CDR3 protein is CASSLDSGISYEQYF. CDR3 DNA sequence: TGCGCCAGCAGCTTGGACAGTGGAATCTCCTACGAGCAGTACTTC.

The CDR3 spells CASSPTGYYETQYF. The DNA of the CDR3 is TGTGCCAGCAGTCCGACAGGGTACTACGAGACCCAGTACTTC. The chain couples TRBV6-2 or TRBV6-3 to TRBJ2-5, with 7 positions matching TRBD1. In germline, CDR1 is MNHEY, CDR2 SVGEGT. The CDR3 spans 14 residues. Trimming removed 5 bases from V and 5 bases from J; junction bases left unmatched: 8.

This clonotype was observed a handful of times. This chain joins TRBV28 and TRBJ1-2, with D tentatively TRBD1 (5 bases). V gave up 8 bases and J gave up 0 bases, with 10 bases separating them. The CDR3 is 13 amino acids. CDR1 and CDR2 (germline): MDHEN, SYDVKM. The CDR3 DNA is TGTGCCAGCGAGGGACGGTCTAACTATGGCTACACCTTC. Its translation is CASEGRSNYGYTF.

The gene calls are TRBV12-3 or TRBV12-4 and TRBJ2-5; unclear D gene. V was pared by 6 bases and J by 1 base, with 12 bases between. The length of the CDR3 is 14 residues. The DNA for the CDR3 is TGTGCCAGCAGCCATCTATCGGGCCAAGAGACCCAGTACTTC. This translates into CASSHLSGQETQYF.

The chain recombines TRBV20-1 with TRBJ2-2, with TRBD2 matching over 13 bases. The CDR3 loop spans 17 amino acids. The V gene's germline CDR1 is DFQATT and CDR2 SNEGSKA (reference sequence). V gave up 3 bases and J gave up 5 bases; unmatched junction bases: 9. CDR3 coding DNA: TGCAGTGCTAGTTCTCCGAGGACTAGCGGGGGTACCGGGGAGCTGTTTTTT. It codes for CSASSPRTSGGTGELFF.

This clonotype was counted ten times or more. The V gene is TRBV7-7, the J gene TRBJ2-5, with D possibly TRBD2 on 6 matching bases. Germline CDR1 reads SSHAT; CDR2 reads FNYEAQ (reference sequence). Trimming pared 1 base from V and 1 base from J, leaving 10 bases between. CDR3 length: 15 amino acids. CDR3 protein: CASSLDLGGQETQYF. Here the CDR3 DNA reads TGTGCCAGCAGCTTAGATTTGGGGGGCCAAGAGACCCAGTACTTC.

Only a few counts were recorded for this clonotype. The chain combines TRBV15 with TRBJ2-1; possibly TRBD2 for D (6 bases). Trimming removed 0 bases at V and 3 bases at J, with 9 bases between. Germline V gene data show CDR1 as LNHNV and CDR2 as YYDKDF (reference sequence). The CDR3 contains 15 residues. The DNA for the CDR3 is TGTGCCACCAGCAGAGAGACTAGGAGCTACAATGAGCAGTTCTTC. Amino acids: CATSRETRSYNEQFF. The entire variable domain, with the rest obtained from reference TRBV15 and TRBJ2-1, is as follows: DAMVIQNPRYQVTQFGKPVTLSCSQTLNHNVMYWYQQKSSQAPKLLFHYYDKDFNNEADTPDNFQSRRPNTSFCFLDIRSPGLGDTAMYLCATSRETRSYNEQFFGPGTRLTVL.

This clonotype was detected many times. This rearrangement joins TRBV7-2 to TRBJ2-7, with TRBD2 identical over 12 bases. The V gene end was trimmed by 5 bases and the J gene end by 6 bases; junction bases not matched to a gene: 11. This CDR3 is 16 amino acids long. The germline gives CDR1 SGHTA, CDR2 FQGNSA. The CDR3 loop reads CASSTSRRLAGAEQYF. The CDR3 DNA follows: TGTGCCAGCAGCACCTCCCGGAGACTAGCGGGAGCCGAGCAGTACTTC.

Written as DNA, the CDR3 is TGCGCCAGCAGCCAAGACCGACTCGCGGCCGGGGAGCTGTTTTTT. Residues: CASSQDRLAAGELFF. The chain links TRBV4-1 to TRBJ2-2; D gene ambiguous. Trimming stripped 0 bases from V and 6 bases from J, with 11 bases between. This CDR3 comprises 15 residues. CDR1 is MGHRA, CDR2 YSYEKL, per germline.

This rearrangement joins TRBV28 to TRBJ2-7; 7 bases align to TRBD1. The junction had 6 bases not matched to a gene; V was cut back by 6 bases and J by 1 base. Germline values: CDR1 MDHEN, CDR2 SYDVKM. The CDR3 runs 14 residues. The CDR3: CASSPAGGSYEQYF. The CDR3 bases are TGTGCCAGCAGCCCTGCAGGGGGATCCTACGAGCAGTACTTC.

This clonotype was detected a few times. The V and J genes are TRBV27 and TRBJ1-5; perhaps TRBD1 as D (6 bases). This CDR3 spans 15 amino acids. Germline-derived CDR1 and CDR2 are MNHEY and SMNVEV (reference sequence). Trimming took 0 bases from V and 1 from J, leaving 7 bases between them. The CDR3 DNA reads TGTGCCAGCAGTTTATCTACAGGGAGCAATCAGCCCCAGCATTTT. It specifies CASSLSTGSNQPQHF.

This clonotype turned up a few times. The chain combines TRBV7-6 with TRBJ1-1; D might be TRBD1 (5 bases). The CDR3 is 14 amino acids. V was cut by 6 bases and J by 1 base, with 12 bases left in between. Per germline, CDR1 SGHVS and CDR2 FNYEAQ. The CDR3 sequence: CASRRDQGNTEAFF. The CDR3 coding sequence is TGTGCCAGCAGACGAGACCAGGGGAACACTGAAGCTTTCTTT. Based on the CDR3 plus reference TRBV7-6 and TRBJ1-1, the full variable domain is GAGVSQSPRYKVTKRGQDVALRCDPISGHVSLYWYRQALGQGPEFLTYFNYEAQQDKSGLPNDRFSAERPEGSISTLTIQRTEQRDSAMYRCASRRDQGNTEAFFGQGTRLTVV.

The rearrangement links TRBV10-3 to TRBJ2-3, with 7 positions matching TRBD2. The ends lost 4 bases at V and 4 bases at J; junction bases unmatched: 5. Germline V lookup: CDR1 ENHRY, CDR2 SYGVKD. The CDR3 spans 14 residues. The CDR3 DNA sequence: TGTGCCATCAGTGGAGGGCGGGAGTCAGATACGCAGTATTTT. It translates to CAISGGRESDTQYF.

The table lists this clonotype with many counts. The chain carries TRBV12-3 or TRBV12-4 and TRBJ1-1; D is ambiguous. The V and J ends lost 3 bases and 5 bases respectively, with 7 bases between them. This CDR3 region has 12 residues. CDR3 DNA: TGTGCCAGCAGTTTGAGGAGGACTGAAGCTTTCTTT. Protein: CASSLRRTEAFF.

In its sample, this clonotype was seen a few times. This rearrangement joins TRBV12-3 or TRBV12-4 to TRBJ1-4; 9 nucleotides line up with TRBD1. Germline trimming cut 5 bases from V and 7 bases from J; bases unmatched to any gene: 8. The CDR3 loop spans 15 amino acids. In DNA form, the CDR3 reads TGTGCCAGCAGTGCAACACAGGGGGCAAGTGAAAAACTGTTTTTT. It codes for CASSATQGASEKLFF.

The chain carries TRBV4-3 and TRBJ2-2; D perhaps matches TRBD2 (7 bases). CDR3 length: 16 amino acids. Trimming removed 0 bases at V and 6 bases at J, with 14 bases between. Per the germline V gene, CDR1 is LGHNA and CDR2 is YSLEER. CDR3 DNA sequence: TGCGCCAGCAGCCAAGAGCGGGGAGGGGGAGCCGGGGAGCTGTTTTTT. Encoded protein: CASSQERGGGAGELFF.

This clonotype was observed a few times. The chain is built from TRBV5-4 and TRBJ2-5; 13 nucleotides match TRBD2. The CDR3 length is 16 residues. V dropped 4 bases and J dropped 2; count of bases not matched to a gene: 5. The germline V gene has CDR1 SGHNT and CDR2 YYREEE (reference sequence). CDR3 sequence reads: CASSILAGGRQETQYF. CDR3 DNA sequence: TGTGCCAGCAGCATACTAGCGGGGGGGCGACAAGAGACCCAGTACTTC.

This clonotype was observed a few times. The chain carries TRBV24-1 and TRBJ1-1; TRBD1 might be the D (5 bases). The V end lost 10 bases, the J end lost 2 bases, and 16 bases lay between the germline ends. Per germline, CDR1 KGHDR and CDR2 SFDVKD. The CDR3 has 14 residues. The CDR3 spells CATDLGGFNTEAFF. The DNA of the CDR3 is TGTGCCACAGACCTTGGGGGATTTAACACTGAAGCTTTCTTT.

The chain uses TRBV6-1 and TRBJ2-3, with 12 bases fitting TRBD2. Losses at the gene ends were 7 bases for V and 7 bases for J; bases not matched to a gene: 9. Germline lookup yields CDR1 MNHNS and CDR2 SASEGT. The CDR3 length is 15 residues. Written as DNA, the CDR3 is TGTGCCAGCACCACTGGGACTAGCGGGTCGCATACGCAGTATTTT. This encodes CASTTGTSGSHTQYF.

This clonotype was counted a few times. This chain uses TRBV3-1 with TRBJ2-4; D not resolved. V gave up 7 bases and J gave up 0 bases, with 19 bases separating them. Looked up from germline, CDR1 is LGHDT and CDR2 is YNNKEL (reference sequence). The CDR3 sequence is 17 residues long. The chain's CDR3 is CASTSSAWGRAKNIQYF. The CDR3 DNA is TGTGCCAGCACCTCAAGCGCATGGGGTCGAGCCAAAAACATTCAGTACTTC. The full variable domain, rest sourced from reference TRBV3-1 and TRBJ2-4, is DTAVSQTPKYLVTQMGNDKSIKCEQNLGHDTMYWYKQDSKKFLKIMFSYNNKELIINETVPNRFSPKSPDKAHLNLHINSLELGDSAVYFCASTSSAWGRAKNIQYFGAGTRLSVL.

This clonotype was picked up a small number of times. Its ends do not fully match the called genes, so a read error is possible. The CDR3 DNA reads as TGTGCTAGCAGCTCCGGGACAGGGGGTGATACGCAGTATTTT. Translating it yields CASSSGTGGDTQYF. V gene TRBV7-7 combines with J gene TRBJ2-3, with TRBD1 identical over 11 bases. The CDR3 length is 14 residues. The germline V gene encodes CDR1 SSHAT and CDR2 FNYEAQ (reference sequence).